This record concerns one T cell receptor beta chain sequence. Its antigen is currently unknown. These data belong to a study of cytomegalovirus exposure and HLA in healthy donors. At the level of the study: Of the donors genotyped, several hundred in all, about 82% fell in the Caucasian-associated ancestry cluster. Whole-study results and caveats: Per a prior analysis, the majority of TCR beta V segments were productive roughly 90% or roughly 30% of the time.

The CDR3 has 15 amino acids. PCR used 60 Vbeta primers and 13 Jbeta primers. Produced via immunoSEQ multiplex PCR; TCRdb's table is partial and in-frame only. The sample consists of 150,000 to 200,000 clones, 60% to 80% of them appearing once. The chain combines TRBV21-1 with TRBJ2-7; the table calls TRBD1, which could not be checked here. TRBV21-1 is described as a pseudogene. Specimen: PBMCs. This clonotype originated in a middle-aged man in good health and CMV-seropositive. Here the CDR3 DNA reads TGTGCCAGCAGCAAGAGCAGGAAGAAATCCTACGAGCAGTACTTC. It specifies CASSKSRKKSYEQYF.